This entry features one T cell receptor (beta chain) sequence. The data were obtained in a study of blood T cell repertoires in COVID-19. On the study more broadly: Acute and convalescent COVID-19 samples came from the United States, Italy and Spain.

Study processing details: Amplifying reference gene primers gave estimates of nucleated cell counts. Here immunoSEQ multiplex PCR was the method, and the copy in TCRdb shows in-frame clones only, minus some. V and J calls and clone size are as listed in that table; D and trimming were resolved from the DNA. The sample records some 320,000 clones, about 82% being singletons. J gave up 8 bases and V 0 bases, and 5 bases lay outside the gene matches. Germline V gives CDR1 SGHRS, CDR2 YFSETQ. The CDR3 covers 15 residues. This receptor was obtained from a human donor in a cohort sampled during active COVID-19. Sequencing was carried out using peripheral blood. This chain links TRBV5-1 with TRBJ1-4; 9 bases agree with TRBD1. The CDR3 nucleotides are TGCGCCAGCAGCTTGGCTGGACAGGGGAGCGAAAAACTGTTTTTT. Protein product: CASSLAGQGSEKLFF. Drawing the rest from reference TRBV5-1 and TRBJ1-4, the complete variable domain is KAGVTQTPRYLIKTRGQQVTLSCSPISGHRSVSWYQQTPGQGLQFLFEYFSETQRNKGNFPGRFSGRQFSNSRSEMNVSTLELGDSALYLCASSLAGQGSEKLFFGSGTQLSVL.